These T cell receptor beta chains were read from a single sample in a study of blood T cells in healthy people across ages. Using its own MiXCR run on the 5' RACE reads, TCRdb lists one record per CDR3 protein. The sample gives fewer than 800,000 distinct CDR3 sequences, 49% of which show up once; 25% to 35% is in the top ten. What was sequenced was blood. Receptors originate from a woman aged 60-75 years in good health. The CDR3 runs from the conserved cysteine through the conserved F or W. The D gene is left open where the match is weak. The size entry is marked missing in some rows and otherwise reads once, few, many or a size class.

v_gene	abundance	j_gene	d_gene	CDR3nt	CDR3aa
TRBV5-1	-	TRBJ2-1	TRBD2	TGCGCCAGCAGCCCCGGGACTAGCGACAATGAGCAGTTCTTC	CASSPGTSDNEQFF
TRBV5-1	-	TRBJ2-1	-	TGCGCCGGCAGCCGGGACCCTTCCCTTACATCCAATGAGCAGTTCTTC	CAGSRDPSLTSNEQFF
TRBV24-1	few	TRBJ2-7	-	TGTGCCACCAGTGATTACGGCGAAACCCAGTACTTC	CATSDYGETQYF
TRBV18	few	TRBJ2-6	-	TGTGCCAGCTCACCTCAACGACGGTCCTCTGGGGCCAACGTCCTGACTTTC	CASSPQRRSSGANVLTF
TRBV6-5	-	TRBJ1-4	-	TGTGCCAGCAGCGCGGGTGGGGGAACTAATGAAAAACTGTTTTTT	CASSAGGGTNEKLFF
TRBV11-2	-	TRBJ2-1	TRBD2	TGTGCCAGCAGCCCAACGGTGGGAGGGTATGAGCAGTTCTTC	CASSPTVGGYEQFF
TRBV7-2	once	TRBJ2-5	-	TGTGCCAGCAGCTTAGTAATGGAAGGCGGTGAGCAGTACTTC	CASSLVMEGGEQYF
TRBV2	few	TRBJ1-6	TRBD1	TGTGCCAGCAGTGAAGAGGGACAGGGAGGATCACCCCTCCACTTT	CASSEEGQGGSPLHF
TRBV20-1	few	TRBJ2-3	TRBD2	TGCAGTGCTAGAGTGCGGGAGACGACAGATACGCAGTATTTT	CSARVRETTDTQYF
TRBV7-9	few	TRBJ2-5	TRBD2	TGTGCCAGCAGACGATCCGTAGGCAGCGGGGAGCAGTACTTC	CASRRSVGSGEQYF
TRBV3-1	few	TRBJ2-7	-	TGTGCCAGCAGCCAACGGGGGCTCGAGCAGTACTTC	CASSQRGLEQYF
TRBV6-2/TRBV6-3	-	TRBJ2-6	TRBD2	TGTGCCAGCAGTTACGATTTGCGGGGACTATCAGGGGCCAACGTCCTGACTTTC	CASSYDLRGLSGANVLTF
TRBV18	-	TRBJ1-6	-	TGTGCCAGCTCACCAGGGGCAGTCCCTAATTCACCCCTCCACTTT	CASSPGAVPNSPLHF
TRBV6-2/TRBV6-3	-	TRBJ2-1	-	TGTGCCAGCGGCCGACTAGGGGCCTACAATGAGCAGTTCTTC	CASGRLGAYNEQFF
TRBV6-6	-	TRBJ1-1	-	TGTGACAGCAGTTACCCCTTTCCAGGGGCCAACACTGAAGCTTTCTTT	CDSSYPFPGANTEAFF
TRBV4-3	-	TRBJ2-2	TRBD2	TGCGCCAGCAGCCAAGCACGGGGGGGACTCTCCACCGGGGAGCTGTTTTTT	CASSQARGGLSTGELFF
TRBV6-2/TRBV6-3	-	TRBJ2-7	TRBD1	TGTGCCAGCAGAAATGGACAGGGGACCTACGAGCAGTACTTC	CASRNGQGTYEQYF
TRBV5-4	-	TRBJ2-2	TRBD2	TGTGCCAGCAGCTTTCTACTAGCGGGGGGAATCGGGGAGCTGTTTTTT	CASSFLLAGGIGELFF
TRBV29-1	-	TRBJ2-3	TRBD2	TGCAGCGTTGAGGGACTAGCGGGAGTTCCAGGTACGCAGTATTTT	CSVEGLAGVPGTQYF
TRBV29-1	few	TRBJ2-7	-	TGCAGCGTTGGAGGGAGAAGCCCCTACGAGCAGTACTTC	CSVGGRSPYEQYF